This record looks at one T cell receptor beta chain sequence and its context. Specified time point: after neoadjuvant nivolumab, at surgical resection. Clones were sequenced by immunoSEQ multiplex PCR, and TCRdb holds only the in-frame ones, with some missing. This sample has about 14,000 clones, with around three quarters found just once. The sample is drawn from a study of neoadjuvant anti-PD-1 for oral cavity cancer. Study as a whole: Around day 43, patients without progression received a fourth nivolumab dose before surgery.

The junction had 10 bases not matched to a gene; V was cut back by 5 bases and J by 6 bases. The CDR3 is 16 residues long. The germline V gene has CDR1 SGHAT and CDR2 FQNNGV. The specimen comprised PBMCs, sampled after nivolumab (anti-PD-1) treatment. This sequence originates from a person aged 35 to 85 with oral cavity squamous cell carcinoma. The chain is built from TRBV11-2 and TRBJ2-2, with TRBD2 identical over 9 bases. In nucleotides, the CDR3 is TGTGCCAGCAGCCGCCGACTAGCGGAGTGGGCCGGGGAGCTGTTTTTT. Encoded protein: CASSRRLAEWAGELFF.